The clone carrying this T cell receptor beta chain came up many times. Its specificity is unknown. This record comes from a study of spatial heterogeneity in lung cancer. Study observations and caveats: Mutation counts in tumors were tracked by counts of expanded intratumoral alpha and beta TCRs.

The time point here: sample taken at primary tumor resection. Patients with untreated early-stage non-small cell lung cancer, numbering 72, were the donors. TCRs were sequenced from unsorted whole RNA of tumor, nontumor lung or PBMC. Via MiXCR, TCRdb re-called the 5' RACE reads, giving one row per CDR3 protein. The profile shows about 6,800 distinct CDR3 sequences, over 13% of them singletons. The CDR3 runs 18 residues. V lost 1 base, J lost 0 bases, and 9 bases stayed unmatched. Material: lung tumor tissue, obtained at surgery. This chain joins TRBV12-3 or TRBV12-4 and TRBJ1-1; 9 nucleotides agree with TRBD1. The receptor comes from a male donor with early-stage non-small cell lung cancer. DNA of the CDR3: TGTGCCAGCAGTTTAGTGGTGGGACAGGGTCTTTTGAACACTGAAGCTTTCTTT. Its translation is CASSLVVGQGLLNTEAFF.